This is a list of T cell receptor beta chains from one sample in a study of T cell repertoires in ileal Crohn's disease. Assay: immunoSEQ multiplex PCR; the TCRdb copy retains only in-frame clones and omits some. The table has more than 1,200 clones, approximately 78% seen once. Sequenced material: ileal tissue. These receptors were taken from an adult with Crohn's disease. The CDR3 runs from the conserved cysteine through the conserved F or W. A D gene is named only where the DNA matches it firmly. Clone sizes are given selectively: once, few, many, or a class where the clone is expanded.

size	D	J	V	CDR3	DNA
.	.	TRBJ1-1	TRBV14	CASSRQMNTEAFF	TGTGCCAGCAGCCGGCAGATGAACACTGAAGCTTTCTTT
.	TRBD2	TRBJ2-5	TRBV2	CASKLAEETQYF	TGTGCCAGCAAACTAGCGGAAGAGACCCAGTACTTC
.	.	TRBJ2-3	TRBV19	CASRIQGTDTQYF	TGTGCCAGTAGAATACAGGGCACAGATACGCAGTATTTT
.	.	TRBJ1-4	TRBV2	CASRNRARGEKLFF	TGTGCCAGCAGAAACAGGGCTAGGGGTGAAAAACTGTTTTTT
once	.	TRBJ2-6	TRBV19	CASSGTGANVLTF	TGTGCCAGTAGCGGGACTGGGGCCAACGTCCTGACTTTC
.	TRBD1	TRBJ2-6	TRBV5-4	CASSSGTGRIGANVLTF	TGTGCCAGCAGCTCCGGGACAGGTCGAATAGGGGCCAACGTCCTGACTTTC
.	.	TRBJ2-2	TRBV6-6	CASSYAAESYTGELFF	TGTGCCAGCAGTTACGCGGCAGAATCGTACACCGGGGAGCTGTTTTTT
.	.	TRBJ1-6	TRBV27	CASRMTGNNSPLHF	TGTGCCAGCAGGATGACAGGAAATAATTCACCCCTCCACTTT
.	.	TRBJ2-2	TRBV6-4	CASSPEGANTGELFF	TGTGCCAGCAGCCCTGAGGGCGCGAACACCGGGGAGCTGTTTTTT
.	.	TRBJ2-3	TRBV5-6	CASSLALVSTDTQYF	TGTGCCAGCAGCTTGGCCCTCGTCAGCACAGATACGCAGTATTTT
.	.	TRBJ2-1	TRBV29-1	CSVEEGSAGDEQFF	TGCAGCGTTGAAGAGGGCTCAGCGGGCGATGAGCAGTTCTTC
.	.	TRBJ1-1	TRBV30	CAWGDYRDRAFF	TGTGCCTGGGGGGACTACAGGGATAGAGCTTTCTTT